This T cell receptor beta chain emerged from a study of shared clonotypes between healthy human individuals. Authors' data handling: Junction-only sequences without quality scores were provided by ImmunoSEQ, so filtering was different. Sequencing used immunoSEQ multiplex PCR; TCRdb keeps in-frame clones, though not all of them. That table supplies the V and J calls and clone size; D and trimming were determined from the DNA. This sample has about 2.4 million clones, with 93% found just once. Healthy HIV-negative adults with no recent acute infections or vaccinations were recruited as donors. Worth noting for this clone: Its matching antigen is unknown.

Study observations and caveats: Generation of non-shared clonotypes was less probable than generation of clonotypes shared by all four donors. Naive subsets typically showed greater estimated richness than memory subsets.

CDR3 size: 12 residues. V gave up 6 bases and J gave up 6 bases, with 12 bases separating them. The V gene's germline CDR1 is MDHEN and CDR2 SYDVKM. What was sequenced was naive CD4+ T cells from PBMCs. The subset was: CD45RA+ positively selected. This TCR derives from a man between 18 and 35 years old in good health. Some clones in this sample may be carry-over from other donors' samples. The V call is TRBV28, the J call TRBJ2-7; D possibly corresponds to TRBD2 (6 bases). The CDR3 coding sequence is TGTGCCAGCAGGGGGGGATCCGCCGAGCAGTACTTC. Its translation: CASRGGSAEQYF.